This T cell receptor (beta chain) appears in the sequencing data of a study of identical twins. It was template switching that added a universal primer site, and there were unique molecular identifiers on the cDNA. TCRdb re-called the 5' RACE reads with MiXCR, one entry per CDR3 protein. In the table there are under 300,000 distinct CDR3 sequences, around 15% of which are singletons. Only healthy Caucasians were included as donors. The CDR3 is 14 amino acids. V gave up 6 bases and J gave up 5 bases, with 13 bases separating them. Germline CDR1 is MNHNS and CDR2 is SASEGT. The TCR was taken from a woman younger than 30 in good health. Sequenced sample: memory (CD45RO+) T cells sorted from blood. The chain is built from TRBV6-1 and TRBJ2-2, with D possibly being TRBD1 or TRBD2 (5 bases each). CDR3 loop: CASRPGRLTGELFF. The CDR3 nucleotides are TGTGCCAGCAGACCGGGACGACTGACCGGGGAGCTGTTTTTT.